This record concerns one T cell receptor (beta chain) sequence. The source of the sample is a study of blood T cell repertoires in COVID-19. Study-wide context: Acute and convalescent COVID-19 specimens originated in the United States, Italy and Spain.

This CDR3 is built from 18 residues. Germline V lookup: CDR1 KGHSH, CDR2 LQKENI. V was shortened by 3 bases and J by 0 bases, with 18 bases between the two germline ends. The data were produced by immunoSEQ multiplex PCR, yet TCRdb's version contains in-frame clones alone and is incomplete. In the table there are 280,000 or so clones, about 85% of which are singletons. The sequence came from a human donor in a cohort sampled during active COVID-19. V usage is TRBV18 and J usage is TRBJ1-3, with a possible D match to TRBD1 (5 bases). Source material: peripheral blood. The chain's CDR3 is CASSPQPRTTRSGNTIYF. Here the CDR3 DNA reads TGTGCCAGCTCACCCCAGCCCAGGACAACCCGCTCTGGAAACACCATATATTTT.